Below, 2 T cell receptor beta chains from the same sample are listed, as sequenced in a study of a mutant IDH1 vaccine in newly diagnosed glioma. Sequencing was performed with immunoSEQ multiplex PCR; in TCRdb, only in-frame clones are kept and a portion is missing. Among tens of thousands of clones listed, 85% to 90% were seen once. Time point specified: week 47, end of study. What each vaccine dose contained was 300 ug of mutant IDH1 20-mer peptide, accompanied by topical imiquimod. Their antigens remain unidentified. The sample here was PBMCs, taken from a glioma patient whose treatment included an IDH1 peptide vaccine. The receptors come from a woman between 50 and 59 years old with glioma.

The chain joins TRBV7-6 to TRBJ2-2; D gene uncertain. The germline V gene encodes CDR1 SGHVS and CDR2 FNYEAQ. This CDR3 comprises 13 residues. The ends were cut back, 2 bases at V and 6 bases at J, with 7 bases in the middle. This CDR3 reads CASSLIQAGELFF. The CDR3 DNA reads TGTGCCAGCAGCTTAATCCAGGCCGGGGAGCTGTTTTTT. The variable domain in full, with the rest retrieved from reference TRBV7-6 and TRBJ2-2, is GAGVSQSPRYKVTKRGQDVALRCDPISGHVSLYWYRQALGQGPEFLTYFNYEAQQDKSGLPNDRFSAERPEGSISTLTIQRTEQRDSAMYRCASSLIQAGELFFGEGSRLTVL.

The rearrangement joins TRBV9 to TRBJ2-3, with TRBD2 identical over 9 bases. The CDR3 length is 16 residues. The ends lost 0 bases at V and 5 bases at J; junction bases unmatched: 7. Germline assignment: CDR1 SGDLS and CDR2 YYNGEE. CDR3 DNA: TGTGCCAGCAGCGTAGGGGCTAGCGGGAATGTAGATACGCAGTATTTT. It encodes CASSVGASGNVDTQYF.